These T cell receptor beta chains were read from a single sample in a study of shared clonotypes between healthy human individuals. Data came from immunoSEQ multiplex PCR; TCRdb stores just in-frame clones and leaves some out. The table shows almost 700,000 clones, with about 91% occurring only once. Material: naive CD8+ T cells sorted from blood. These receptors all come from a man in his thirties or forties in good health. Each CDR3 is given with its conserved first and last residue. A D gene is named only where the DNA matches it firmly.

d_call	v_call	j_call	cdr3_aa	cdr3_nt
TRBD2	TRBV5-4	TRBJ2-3	CASSVDGLAASTDTQYF	TGTGCCAGCAGCGTGGACGGACTAGCGGCTAGCACAGATACGCAGTATTTT
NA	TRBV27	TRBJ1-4	CASSSQSPVLREKLFF	TGTGCCAGCAGTTCCCAGTCTCCGGTGCTCCGTGAAAAACTGTTTTTT
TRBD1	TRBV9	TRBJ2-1	CASSVEPGQDYNEQFF	TGTGCCAGCAGCGTAGAACCGGGACAGGACTACAATGAGCAGTTCTTC
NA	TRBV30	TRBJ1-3	CAWSPDSGYGNTIYF	TGTGCCTGGAGTCCCGACAGTGGTTATGGAAACACCATATATTTT
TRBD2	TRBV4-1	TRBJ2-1	CASSLWTSGTNEQFF	TGCGCCAGCAGCCTCTGGACTAGCGGGACCAATGAGCAGTTCTTC
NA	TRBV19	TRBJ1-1	CASSIIPRAGTEAFF	TGTGCCAGTAGTATCATCCCCAGGGCGGGTACTGAAGCTTTCTTT
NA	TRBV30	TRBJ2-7	CAWSHDGAGEQYF	TGTGCCTGGAGCCACGACGGCGCCGGCGAGCAGTACTTC
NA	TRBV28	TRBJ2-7	CASSLIRLAGQYF	TGTGCCAGCAGTCTGATAAGACTGGCCGGGCAGTACTTC
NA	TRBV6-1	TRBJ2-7	CASRVIYEQYF	TGTGCCAGCAGAGTCATCTACGAGCAGTACTTC
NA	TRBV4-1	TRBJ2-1	CASSQDSGFRYNEQFF	TGCGCCAGCAGCCAAGATTCTGGTTTCCGTTACAATGAGCAGTTCTTC
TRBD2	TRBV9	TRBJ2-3	CASSVVTSPPDTQYF	TGTGCCAGCAGCGTAGTGACTAGCCCCCCAGATACGCAGTATTTT
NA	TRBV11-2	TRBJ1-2	CASSSWEEGNYGYTF	TGTGCCAGCAGCTCTTGGGAAGAGGGGAACTATGGCTACACCTTC
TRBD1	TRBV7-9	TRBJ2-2	CASSQPTGYGTGELFF	TGTGCCAGCAGCCAACCGACAGGGTATGGCACCGGGGAGCTGTTTTTT
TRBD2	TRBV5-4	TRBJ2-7	CASSLQAGGGYEQYF	TGTGCCAGCAGCTTGCAGGCGGGAGGGGGCTACGAGCAGTACTTC
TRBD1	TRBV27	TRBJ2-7	CASKPQGMGFGVQYF	TGTGCCAGCAAACCACAGGGGATGGGGTTTGGTGTGCAGTACTTC
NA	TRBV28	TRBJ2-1	CASSLSQGGVDWDEQFF	TGTGCCAGCAGTTTAAGTCAGGGGGGCGTTGATTGGGATGAGCAGTTCTTC